The rows below give T cell receptor beta chains drawn from one sample of a study of blood T cell repertoires in COVID-19. This table comes from immunoSEQ multiplex PCR, and its TCRdb copy is limited to in-frame clones, with some not included. The table shows around 350,000 clones, with approximately 86% occurring only once. The sequencing sample was made of peripheral blood. These receptor sequences come from a human donor in a cohort sampled during active COVID-19. CDR3s include the opening cysteine and the closing phenylalanine or tryptophan. D genes are given only for firm matches. Expanded clones get a size class; other rows say once, few or many, or leave the size out.

j_gene: TRBJ1-2
v_gene: TRBV15
d_gene: NA
abundance: NA
CDR3aa: CATSRWGDGYTF
CDR3nt: TGTGCCACCAGCAGGTGGGGGGATGGCTACACCTTC

j_gene: TRBJ1-1
v_gene: TRBV5-1
d_gene: NA
abundance: NA
CDR3aa: CASSLNIGTEAFF
CDR3nt: TGCGCCAGCAGTCTTAACATCGGGACTGAAGCTTTCTTT

j_gene: TRBJ1-4
v_gene: TRBV30
d_gene: NA
abundance: NA
CDR3aa: CAWRIQGWEKLFF
CDR3nt: TGTGCCTGGAGAATACAGGGTTGGGAAAAACTGTTTTTT

j_gene: TRBJ1-5
v_gene: TRBV28
d_gene: NA
abundance: NA
CDR3aa: CASTPFRGVGQPQHF
CDR3nt: TGTGCCAGCACTCCTTTCAGGGGAGTCGGTCAGCCCCAGCATTTT

j_gene: TRBJ2-1
v_gene: TRBV7-9
d_gene: NA
abundance: NA
CDR3aa: CASSLGTAEYNEQFF
CDR3nt: TGTGCCAGCAGCTTGGGGACTGCGGAGTACAATGAGCAGTTCTTC

j_gene: TRBJ2-3
v_gene: TRBV7-2
d_gene: NA
abundance: NA
CDR3aa: CASSHLLRHTDTQYF
CDR3nt: TGTGCCAGCAGCCACCTGCTCCGACACACAGATACGCAGTATTTT

j_gene: TRBJ2-3
v_gene: TRBV11-1
d_gene: NA
abundance: NA
CDR3aa: CASSPSVADTQYF
CDR3nt: TGTGCCAGCAGCCCGTCGGTGGCAGATACGCAGTATTTT

j_gene: TRBJ2-7
v_gene: TRBV6-6
d_gene: NA
abundance: NA
CDR3aa: CASSYVGQGLSEQYF
CDR3nt: TGTGCCAGCAGTTACGTAGGGCAGGGGTTATCCGAGCAGTACTTC

j_gene: TRBJ1-2
v_gene: TRBV12-3/TRBV12-4
d_gene: TRBD1
abundance: NA
CDR3aa: CASSNTGGHGYTF
CDR3nt: TGTGCCAGCAGTAACACAGGGGGCCATGGCTACACCTTC

j_gene: TRBJ2-7
v_gene: TRBV10-2
d_gene: TRBD2
abundance: NA
CDR3aa: CASSEGRGLAGLYEQYF
CDR3nt: TGCGCCAGCAGTGAGGGAAGGGGACTAGCGGGTCTCTACGAGCAGTACTTC

j_gene: TRBJ2-2
v_gene: TRBV6-2/TRBV6-3
d_gene: NA
abundance: NA
CDR3aa: CASSYRQTTGELFF
CDR3nt: TGTGCCAGCAGTTACAGACAGACAACCGGGGAGCTGTTTTTT

j_gene: TRBJ1-1
v_gene: TRBV5-1
d_gene: TRBD1
abundance: NA
CDR3aa: CASSLGQGAGTEAFF
CDR3nt: TGCGCCAGCAGCCTTGGACAGGGGGCCGGAACTGAAGCTTTCTTT

j_gene: TRBJ2-7
v_gene: TRBV27
d_gene: TRBD2
abundance: NA
CDR3aa: CASAWAGVSYEQYF
CDR3nt: TGTGCCAGCGCCTGGGCGGGAGTCTCCTACGAGCAGTACTTC

j_gene: TRBJ1-2
v_gene: TRBV5-1
d_gene: NA
abundance: NA
CDR3aa: CASSFSQEVGGNYGYTF
CDR3nt: TGCGCCAGCAGCTTTAGTCAGGAGGTGGGGGGAAACTATGGCTACACCTTC

j_gene: TRBJ1-1
v_gene: TRBV25-1
d_gene: NA
abundance: NA
CDR3aa: CASSAGWHTEAFF
CDR3nt: TGTGCCAGCAGTGCGGGATGGCACACTGAAGCTTTCTTT

j_gene: TRBJ2-1
v_gene: TRBV7-9
d_gene: TRBD2
abundance: few
CDR3aa: CASSPGGLAGEIVHNEQFF
CDR3nt: TGTGCCAGCAGCCCGGGGGGACTAGCGGGAGAAATCGTCCACAATGAGCAGTTCTTC

j_gene: TRBJ1-2
v_gene: TRBV19
d_gene: NA
abundance: NA
CDR3aa: CASSIRGVRGYTF
CDR3nt: TGTGCCAGTAGTATCCGGGGGGTGCGTGGCTACACCTTC

j_gene: TRBJ1-6
v_gene: TRBV7-6
d_gene: NA
abundance: NA
CDR3aa: CASSLGAPGNSPLHF
CDR3nt: TGTGCCAGCAGCTTAGGCGCCCCGGGGAATTCACCCCTCCACTTT

j_gene: TRBJ2-3
v_gene: TRBV7-8
d_gene: NA
abundance: NA
CDR3aa: CASSLRRGGADTQYF
CDR3nt: TGTGCCAGCAGCTTAAGGAGGGGTGGGGCAGATACGCAGTATTTT

j_gene: TRBJ2-2
v_gene: TRBV28
d_gene: NA
abundance: NA
CDR3aa: CASSFRNTGELFF
CDR3nt: TGTGCCAGCAGTTTCAGGAACACCGGGGAGCTGTTTTTT

j_gene: TRBJ2-1
v_gene: TRBV5-1
d_gene: TRBD2
abundance: NA
CDR3aa: CASSLGPDTSGRSFEQFF
CDR3nt: TGCGCCAGCAGCTTGGGACCTGATACTAGCGGGAGGTCTTTTGAGCAGTTCTTC

j_gene: TRBJ2-1
v_gene: TRBV4-1
d_gene: TRBD1
abundance: NA
CDR3aa: CASSRTGVNEQFF
CDR3nt: TGCGCCAGCAGCCGGACAGGGGTCAATGAGCAGTTCTTC

j_gene: TRBJ2-7
v_gene: TRBV7-2
d_gene: NA
abundance: NA
CDR3aa: CASSPVGTYEQYF
CDR3nt: TGTGCCAGCAGCCCCGTCGGGACCTACGAGCAGTACTTC

j_gene: TRBJ2-7
v_gene: TRBV7-8
d_gene: NA
abundance: NA
CDR3aa: CASSLGGLPYEQYF
CDR3nt: TGTGCCAGCAGCTTAGGGGGGCTGCCCTACGAGCAGTACTTC

j_gene: TRBJ2-5
v_gene: TRBV6-5
d_gene: NA
abundance: NA
CDR3aa: CATKGTRETQYF
CDR3nt: TGTGCCACCAAAGGGACTCGAGAGACCCAGTACTTC

j_gene: TRBJ2-7
v_gene: TRBV28
d_gene: NA
abundance: NA
CDR3aa: CASTPTTTYEQYF
CDR3nt: TGTGCCAGCACCCCAACAACGACCTACGAGCAGTACTTC

j_gene: TRBJ2-1
v_gene: TRBV19
d_gene: TRBD1
abundance: NA
CDR3aa: CASSIGTGNYEQFF
CDR3nt: TGTGCCAGTAGTATTGGGACAGGGAACTATGAGCAGTTCTTC

j_gene: TRBJ2-7
v_gene: TRBV29-1
d_gene: NA
abundance: once
CDR3aa: CSVENYSPYEQYF
CDR3nt: TGCAGCGTTGAAAATTACAGTCCCTACGAGCAGTACTTC

j_gene: TRBJ2-2
v_gene: TRBV2
d_gene: TRBD2
abundance: NA
CDR3aa: CASDLAGHTGELFF
CDR3nt: TGTGCCAGCGACCTAGCGGGCCACACCGGGGAGCTGTTTTTT

j_gene: TRBJ1-2
v_gene: TRBV5-1
d_gene: TRBD1
abundance: few
CDR3aa: CASSSRPGQLYGYTF
CDR3nt: TGCGCCAGCAGCTCCCGACCGGGACAGCTTTATGGCTACACCTTC

j_gene: TRBJ1-2
v_gene: TRBV12-3/TRBV12-4
d_gene: TRBD1
abundance: NA
CDR3aa: CASSRTGGSGYTF
CDR3nt: TGTGCCAGCAGTAGGACAGGGGGCTCTGGCTACACCTTC

j_gene: TRBJ2-3
v_gene: TRBV11-3
d_gene: NA
abundance: NA
CDR3aa: CASSLAAGSDTQYF
CDR3nt: TGTGCCAGCAGCTTAGCTGCGGGGTCAGATACGCAGTATTTT

j_gene: TRBJ1-2
v_gene: TRBV4-1
d_gene: TRBD1
abundance: NA
CDR3aa: CASSHPGQGYGYTF
CDR3nt: TGCGCCAGCAGCCACCCTGGACAGGGCTATGGCTACACCTTC

j_gene: TRBJ2-7
v_gene: TRBV5-1
d_gene: TRBD2
abundance: NA
CDR3aa: CASSSRTSGRSYEQYF
CDR3nt: TGCGCCAGCAGCTCCCGGACTAGCGGGCGCTCCTACGAGCAGTACTTC

j_gene: TRBJ2-3
v_gene: TRBV7-6
d_gene: TRBD1
abundance: NA
CDR3aa: CASSGGQDSTDTQYF
CDR3nt: TGTGCCAGCAGCGGAGGACAGGATAGCACAGATACGCAGTATTTT

j_gene: TRBJ2-7
v_gene: TRBV5-4
d_gene: NA
abundance: few
CDR3aa: CASSVVGTSDEQYF
CDR3nt: TGTGCCAGCAGCGTCGTCGGGACTTCCGACGAGCAGTACTTC

j_gene: TRBJ1-2
v_gene: TRBV12-3/TRBV12-4
d_gene: NA
abundance: NA
CDR3aa: CASSFTGLNGYTF
CDR3nt: TGTGCCAGCAGTTTCACAGGGTTAAATGGCTACACCTTC